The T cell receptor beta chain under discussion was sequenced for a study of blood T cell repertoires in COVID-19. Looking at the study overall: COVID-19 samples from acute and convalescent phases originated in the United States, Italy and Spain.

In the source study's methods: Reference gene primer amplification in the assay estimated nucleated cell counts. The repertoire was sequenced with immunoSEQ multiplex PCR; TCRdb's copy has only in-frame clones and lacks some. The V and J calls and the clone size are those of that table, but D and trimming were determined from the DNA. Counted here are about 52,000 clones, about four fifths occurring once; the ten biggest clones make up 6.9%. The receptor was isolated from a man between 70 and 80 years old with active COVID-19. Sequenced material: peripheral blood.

CDR3 amino acids: CASSESPGQGRIYEQYF. The DNA for the CDR3 is TGTGCCAGCAGTGAATCCCCGGGACAGGGTCGGATCTACGAGCAGTACTTC. This chain uses TRBV25-1 with TRBJ2-7; 9 nucleotides match TRBD1. The CDR3 is made up of 17 amino acids. The junction had 10 bases not matched to a gene; V was cut back by 1 base and J by 3 bases. Looked up from germline, CDR1 is MGHDK and CDR2 is SYGVNS.